This T cell receptor (beta chain) stems from a study of neurological immune-mediated disorders. Overall study findings and caveats: No expanded-clone CDR3 amino acid sequence recurred across subjects, suggesting private TCR-beta repertoires.

Every sequencing run produced over 190 million TCR-beta sequences that came from 15-18 subjects. Each CDR3 protein is one row after TCRdb ran MiXCR on the 5' RACE reads. The sample consists of approximately 10,000 distinct CDR3 sequences, 21% of them appearing once. This clonotype occurred a few times. Its target is not known. V was pared by 3 bases and J by 5 bases, with 7 bases of the junction left unmatched. The CDR3 is 16 residues long. CDR1 is MGHRA and CDR2 is YSYEKL in the germline V gene. The chain joins TRBV4-1 to TRBJ2-4; 10 nucleotides line up with TRBD1. The sample consisted of CD8+ T cells from blood. This clonotype was sampled from an older woman with HTLV-1-associated myelopathy (HAM/TSP). Here the CDR3 reads CASSQSRTGGENIQYF. The DNA for the CDR3 is TGCGCCAGCAGCCAGTCCAGGACAGGGGGTGAAAACATTCAGTACTTC.